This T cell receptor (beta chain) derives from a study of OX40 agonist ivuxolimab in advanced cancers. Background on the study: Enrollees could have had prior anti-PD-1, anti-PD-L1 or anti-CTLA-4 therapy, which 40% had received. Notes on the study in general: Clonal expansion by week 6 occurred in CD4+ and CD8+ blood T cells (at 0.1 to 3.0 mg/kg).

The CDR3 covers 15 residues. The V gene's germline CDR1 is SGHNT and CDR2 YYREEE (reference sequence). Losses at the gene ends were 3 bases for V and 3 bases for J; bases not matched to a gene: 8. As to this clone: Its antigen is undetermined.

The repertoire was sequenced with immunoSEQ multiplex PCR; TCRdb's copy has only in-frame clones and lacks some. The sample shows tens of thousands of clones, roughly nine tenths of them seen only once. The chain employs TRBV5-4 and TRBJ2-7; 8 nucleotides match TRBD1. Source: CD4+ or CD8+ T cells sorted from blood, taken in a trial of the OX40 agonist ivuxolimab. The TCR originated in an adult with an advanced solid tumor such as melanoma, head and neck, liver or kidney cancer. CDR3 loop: CASSSRDRRYYEQYF. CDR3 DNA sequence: TGTGCCAGCAGCTCAAGGGACAGGAGATACTACGAGCAGTACTTC.